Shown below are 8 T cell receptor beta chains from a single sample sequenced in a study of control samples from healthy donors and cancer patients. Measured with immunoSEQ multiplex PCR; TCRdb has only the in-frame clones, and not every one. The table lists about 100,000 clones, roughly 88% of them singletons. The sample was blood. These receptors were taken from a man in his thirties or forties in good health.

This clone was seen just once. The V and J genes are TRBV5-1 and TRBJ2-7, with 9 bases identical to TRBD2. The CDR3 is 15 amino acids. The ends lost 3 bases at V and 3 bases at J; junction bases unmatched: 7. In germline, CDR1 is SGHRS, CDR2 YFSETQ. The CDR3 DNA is TGCGCCAGCAGCTACTTAGCGGGAGTTAACTACGAGCAGTACTTC. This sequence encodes CASSYLAGVNYEQYF.

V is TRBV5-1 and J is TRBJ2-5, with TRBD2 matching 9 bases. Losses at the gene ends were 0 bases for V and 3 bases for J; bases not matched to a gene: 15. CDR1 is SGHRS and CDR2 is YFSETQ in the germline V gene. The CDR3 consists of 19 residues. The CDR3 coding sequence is TGCGCCAGCAGCTTGGGACCCTATATCCCAGCGGGAGGTGAAGAGACCCAGTACTTC. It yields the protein CASSLGPYIPAGGEETQYF.

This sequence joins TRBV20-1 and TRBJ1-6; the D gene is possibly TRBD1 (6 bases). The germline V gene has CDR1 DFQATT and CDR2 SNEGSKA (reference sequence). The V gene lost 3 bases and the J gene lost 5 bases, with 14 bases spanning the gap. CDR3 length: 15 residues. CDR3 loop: CSASRGALDNSPLHF. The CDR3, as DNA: TGCAGTGCTAGTCGGGGGGCTCTGGATAATTCACCCCTCCACTTT.

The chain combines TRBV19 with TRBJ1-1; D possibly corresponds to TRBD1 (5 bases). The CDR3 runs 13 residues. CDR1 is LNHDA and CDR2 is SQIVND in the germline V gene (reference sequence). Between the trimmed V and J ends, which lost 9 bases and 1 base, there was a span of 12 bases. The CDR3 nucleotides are TGTGCCAGCCTCAGAACAGGGAACACTGAAGCTTTCTTT. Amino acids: CASLRTGNTEAFF.

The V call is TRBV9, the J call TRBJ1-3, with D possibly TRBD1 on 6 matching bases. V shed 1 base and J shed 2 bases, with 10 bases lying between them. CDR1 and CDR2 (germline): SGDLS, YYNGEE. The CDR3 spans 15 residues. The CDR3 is CASSVREGAGNTIYF. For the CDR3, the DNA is TGTGCCAGCAGCGTAAGAGAGGGGGCTGGAAACACCATATATTTT.

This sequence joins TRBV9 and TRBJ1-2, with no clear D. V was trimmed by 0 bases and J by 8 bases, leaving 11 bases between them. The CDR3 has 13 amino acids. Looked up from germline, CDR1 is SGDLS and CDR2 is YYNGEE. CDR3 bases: TGTGCCAGCAGCGTAGGCAAGGGTATCGGCTACACCTTC. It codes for CASSVGKGIGYTF.

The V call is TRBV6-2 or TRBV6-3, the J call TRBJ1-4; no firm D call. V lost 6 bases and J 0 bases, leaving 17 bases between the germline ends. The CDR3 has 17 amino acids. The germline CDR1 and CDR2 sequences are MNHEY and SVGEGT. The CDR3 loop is CASSPAALAATNEKLFF. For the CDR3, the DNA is TGTGCCAGCAGCCCTGCTGCGCTGGCGGCAACTAATGAAAAACTGTTTTTT.

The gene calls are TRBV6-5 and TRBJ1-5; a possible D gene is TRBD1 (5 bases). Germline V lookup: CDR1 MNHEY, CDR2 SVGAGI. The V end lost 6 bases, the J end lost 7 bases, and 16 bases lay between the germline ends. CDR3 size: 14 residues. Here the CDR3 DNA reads TGTGCCAGCAGCCGGGACTTTTCAGGGCAGCCCCAGCATTTT. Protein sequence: CASSRDFSGQPQHF.